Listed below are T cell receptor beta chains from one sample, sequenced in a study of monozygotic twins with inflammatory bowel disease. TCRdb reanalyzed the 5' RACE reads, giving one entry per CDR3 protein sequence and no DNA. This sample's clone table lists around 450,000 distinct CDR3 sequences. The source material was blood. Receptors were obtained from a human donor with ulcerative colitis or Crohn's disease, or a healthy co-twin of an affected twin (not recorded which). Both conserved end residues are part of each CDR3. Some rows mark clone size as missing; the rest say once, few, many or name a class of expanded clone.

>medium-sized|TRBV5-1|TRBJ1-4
CASSVGQIGLSIGIGEKLFF
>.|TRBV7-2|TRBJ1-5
CASSPGRASNQPQHF
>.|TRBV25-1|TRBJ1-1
CASSATGTLNTEAFF
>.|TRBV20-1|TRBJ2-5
CSARSQGVGETQYF
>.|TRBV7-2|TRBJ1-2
CASSPEQGVYGYTF
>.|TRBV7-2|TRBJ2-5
CASSMGPAMGTQYF
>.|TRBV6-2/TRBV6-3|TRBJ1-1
CASSYSGAQVMNTEAFF
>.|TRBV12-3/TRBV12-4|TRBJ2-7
CASSSGLGGLHEQYF
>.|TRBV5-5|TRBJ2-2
CASSLLPLAGELFF
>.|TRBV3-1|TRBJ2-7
CASSARGDEQYF
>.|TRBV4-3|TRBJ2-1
CASSQGGQLGANNEQFF
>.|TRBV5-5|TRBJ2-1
CASSSDREGNEQFF
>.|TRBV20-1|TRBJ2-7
CSASGSHEQYF
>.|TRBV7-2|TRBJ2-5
CASSLSASGQPLLETQYF
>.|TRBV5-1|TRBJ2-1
CASSFFSGSYNEQFF
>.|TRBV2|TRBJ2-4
CASRSLAKNIQYF
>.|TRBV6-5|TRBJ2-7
CASSYSTKPASPYEQYF
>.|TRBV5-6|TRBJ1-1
CASSLVGVGTEAFF
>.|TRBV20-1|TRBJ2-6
CSARDYIGGSGANVLTF
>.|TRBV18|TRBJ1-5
CASSPLPGGVGNQPQHF
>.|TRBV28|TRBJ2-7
CASSGSASYEQYF
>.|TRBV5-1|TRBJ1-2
CASSQGTRPSYGYTF
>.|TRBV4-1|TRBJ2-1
CASSLLPGGTYNEQFF
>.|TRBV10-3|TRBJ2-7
CAIAIKPSYEQYF
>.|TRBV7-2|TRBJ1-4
CASSPGQLNEKLFF
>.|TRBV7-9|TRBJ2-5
CASSLPPDSSETQYF
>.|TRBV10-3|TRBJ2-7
CATMTGISSYEQYF
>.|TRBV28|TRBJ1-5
CASISGTINQPQHF
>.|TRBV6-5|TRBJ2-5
CASSGGEETQYF
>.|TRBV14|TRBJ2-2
CASSQRGGSKLTGELFF
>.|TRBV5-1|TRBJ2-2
CASRKGQGDTGELFF
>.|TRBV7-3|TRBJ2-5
CASSLTGTGQETQYF
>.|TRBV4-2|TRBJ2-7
CASSQVLGGEYEQYF
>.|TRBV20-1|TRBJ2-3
CSARRDGTDTQYF
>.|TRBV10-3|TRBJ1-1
CAISLGGGTEAFF